Reported below is one TCR beta chain. What it binds is not known. This sample is drawn from a study of OX40 agonist ivuxolimab in advanced cancers. Study information: People in dose escalation had one of these cancers: hepatocellular carcinoma, melanoma, renal cell or head and neck cancer. General study results and limits: In general, CD8+ T cells held more expanded clones than CD4+ did, on average. At 0.1 to 3.0 mg/kg and by week 6, clonal expansion occurred in CD4+ and CD8+ blood T cells. Expanded peripheral T-cell antigen specificity went undetermined.

Assay used: immunoSEQ multiplex PCR; TCRdb lists only in-frame clones, some missing. The sample contains around 67,000 clones, about four fifths of which appear only once. The CDR3 is made up of 15 amino acids. Germline CDR1 LGHNA, CDR2 YNFKEQ. Trimming removed 0 bases from V and 7 bases from J, with 13 bases in between. This clonotype was sampled from an adult with an advanced solid tumor such as melanoma, head and neck, liver or kidney cancer. V gene TRBV4-2 combines with J gene TRBJ1-5; no clear D. Material: CD4+ or CD8+ T cells sorted from blood, obtained in a trial of the OX40 agonist ivuxolimab. The CDR3 nucleotides are TGTGCCAGCAGCCAAGATTCGGAGACATTACAGCCCCAGCATTTT. Encoded protein: CASSQDSETLQPQHF.